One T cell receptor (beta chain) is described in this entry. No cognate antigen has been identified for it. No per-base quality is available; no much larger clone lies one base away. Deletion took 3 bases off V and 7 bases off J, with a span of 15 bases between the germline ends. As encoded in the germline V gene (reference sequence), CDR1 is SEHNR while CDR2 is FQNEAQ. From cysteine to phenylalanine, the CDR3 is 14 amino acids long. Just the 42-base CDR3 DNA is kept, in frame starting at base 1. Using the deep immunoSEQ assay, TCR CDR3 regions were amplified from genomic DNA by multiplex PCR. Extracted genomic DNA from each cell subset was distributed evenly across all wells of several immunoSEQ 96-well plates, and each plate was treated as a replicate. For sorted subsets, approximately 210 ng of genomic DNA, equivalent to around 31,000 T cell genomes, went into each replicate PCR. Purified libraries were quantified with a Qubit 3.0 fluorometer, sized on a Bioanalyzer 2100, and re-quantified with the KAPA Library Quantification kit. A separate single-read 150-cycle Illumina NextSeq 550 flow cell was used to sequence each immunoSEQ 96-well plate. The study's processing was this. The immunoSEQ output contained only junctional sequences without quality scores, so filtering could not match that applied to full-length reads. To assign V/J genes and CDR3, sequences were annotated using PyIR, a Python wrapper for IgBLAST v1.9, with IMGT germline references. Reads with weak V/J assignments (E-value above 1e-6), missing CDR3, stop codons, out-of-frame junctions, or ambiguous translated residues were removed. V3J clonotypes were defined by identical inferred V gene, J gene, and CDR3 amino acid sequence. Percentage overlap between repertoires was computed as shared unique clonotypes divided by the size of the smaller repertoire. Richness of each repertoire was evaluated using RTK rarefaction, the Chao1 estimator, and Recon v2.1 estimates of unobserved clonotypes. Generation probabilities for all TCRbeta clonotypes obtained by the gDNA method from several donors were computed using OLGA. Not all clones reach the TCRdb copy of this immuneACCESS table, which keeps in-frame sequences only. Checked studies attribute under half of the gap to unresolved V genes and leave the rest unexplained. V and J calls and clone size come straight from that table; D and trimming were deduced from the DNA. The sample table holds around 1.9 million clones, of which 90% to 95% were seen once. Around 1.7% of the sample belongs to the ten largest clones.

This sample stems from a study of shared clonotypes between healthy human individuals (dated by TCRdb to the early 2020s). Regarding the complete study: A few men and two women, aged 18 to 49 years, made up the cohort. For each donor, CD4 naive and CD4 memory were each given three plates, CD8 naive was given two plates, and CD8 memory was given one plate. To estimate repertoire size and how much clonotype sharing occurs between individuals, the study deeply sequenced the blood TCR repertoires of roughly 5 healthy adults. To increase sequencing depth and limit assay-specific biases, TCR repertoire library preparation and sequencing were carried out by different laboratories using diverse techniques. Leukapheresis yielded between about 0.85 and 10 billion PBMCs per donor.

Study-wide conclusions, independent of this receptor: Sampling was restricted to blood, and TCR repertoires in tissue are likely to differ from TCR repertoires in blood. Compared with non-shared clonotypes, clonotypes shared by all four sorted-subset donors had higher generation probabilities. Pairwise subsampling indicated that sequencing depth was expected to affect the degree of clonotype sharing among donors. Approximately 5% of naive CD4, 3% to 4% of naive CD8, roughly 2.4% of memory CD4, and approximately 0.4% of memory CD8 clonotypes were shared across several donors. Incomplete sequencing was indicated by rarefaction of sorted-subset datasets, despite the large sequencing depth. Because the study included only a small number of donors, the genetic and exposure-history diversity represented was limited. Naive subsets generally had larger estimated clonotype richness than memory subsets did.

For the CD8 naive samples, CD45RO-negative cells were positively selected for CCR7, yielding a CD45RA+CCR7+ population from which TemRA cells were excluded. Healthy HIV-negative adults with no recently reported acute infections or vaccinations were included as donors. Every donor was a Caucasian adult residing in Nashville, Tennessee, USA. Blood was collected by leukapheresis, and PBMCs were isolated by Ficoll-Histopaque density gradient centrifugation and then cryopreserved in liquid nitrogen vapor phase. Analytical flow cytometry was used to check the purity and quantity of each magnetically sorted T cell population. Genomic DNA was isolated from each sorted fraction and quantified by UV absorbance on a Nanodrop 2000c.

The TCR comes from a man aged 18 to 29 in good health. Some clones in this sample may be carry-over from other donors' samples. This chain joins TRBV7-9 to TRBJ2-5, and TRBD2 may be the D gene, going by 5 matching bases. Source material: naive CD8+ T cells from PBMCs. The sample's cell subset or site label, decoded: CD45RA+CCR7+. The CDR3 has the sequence CASSFLPPEGTQYF. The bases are TGTGCCAGCAGCTTTTTACCCCCCGAGGGGACCCAGTACTTC.